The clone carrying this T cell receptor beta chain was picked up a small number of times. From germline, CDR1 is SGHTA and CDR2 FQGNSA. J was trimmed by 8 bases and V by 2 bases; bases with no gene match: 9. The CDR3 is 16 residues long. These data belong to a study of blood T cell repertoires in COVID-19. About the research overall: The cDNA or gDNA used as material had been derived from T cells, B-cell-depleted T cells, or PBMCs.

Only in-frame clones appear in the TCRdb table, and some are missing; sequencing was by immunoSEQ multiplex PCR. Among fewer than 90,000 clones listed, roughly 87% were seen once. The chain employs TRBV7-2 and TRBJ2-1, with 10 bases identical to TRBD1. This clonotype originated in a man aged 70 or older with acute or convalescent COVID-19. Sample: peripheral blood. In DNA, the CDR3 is TGTGCCAGCAGCTTACAGACCGGGACAGGGGTTGATGAGCAGTTCTTC. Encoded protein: CASSLQTGTGVDEQFF. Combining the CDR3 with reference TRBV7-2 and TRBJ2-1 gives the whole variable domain GAGVSQSPSNKVTEKGKDVELRCDPISGHTALYWYRQSLGQGLEFLIYFQGNSAPDKSGLPSDRFSAERTGGSVSTLTIQRTQQEDSAVYLCASSLQTGTGVDEQFFGPGTRLTVL.